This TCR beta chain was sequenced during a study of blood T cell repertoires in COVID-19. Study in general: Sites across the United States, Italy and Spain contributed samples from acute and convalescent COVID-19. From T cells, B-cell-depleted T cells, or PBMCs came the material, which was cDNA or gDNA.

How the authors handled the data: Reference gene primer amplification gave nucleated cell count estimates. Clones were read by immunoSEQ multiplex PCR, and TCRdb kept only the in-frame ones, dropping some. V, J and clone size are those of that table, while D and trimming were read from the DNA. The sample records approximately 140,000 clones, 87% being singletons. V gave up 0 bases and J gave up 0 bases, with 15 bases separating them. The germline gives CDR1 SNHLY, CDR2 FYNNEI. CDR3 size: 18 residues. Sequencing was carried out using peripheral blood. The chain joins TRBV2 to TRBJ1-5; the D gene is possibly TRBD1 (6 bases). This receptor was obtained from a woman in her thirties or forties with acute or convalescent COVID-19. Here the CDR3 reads CASSEARGGPYSNQPQHF. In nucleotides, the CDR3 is TGTGCCAGCAGTGAAGCGCGCGGGGGCCCCTATAGCAATCAGCCCCAGCATTTT.